These 17 T cell receptor beta chains were all obtained from the same sample, sequenced in a study of T cell changes during pregnancy in multiple sclerosis (dated by TCRdb to the late 2010s). Receptors were amplified or captured by the immunoSEQ multiplex PCR assay. TCRdb obtained this table from immuneACCESS and retained in-frame rearrangements with V and J assigned. These tables miss some clones; where compared with another copy, unresolved V genes account for less than half of the shortfall, and the remainder is unexplained. The sample has around 100,000 clones on record, roughly nine tenths of them singletons. The ten largest account for 3.5% of the sample. The source material was peripheral blood, sampled after pregnancy. The receptor source for this set is a female donor with multiple sclerosis, enrolled in a pregnancy study.

The rearrangement links TRBV5-6 to TRBJ2-1; TRBD2 matches at 11 bases. The junction had 8 bases not matched to a gene; V was cut back by 6 bases and J by 9 bases. The length of the CDR3 is 14 residues. Per the germline V gene, CDR1 is SGHDT and CDR2 is YYEEEE. The CDR3 spells CASTLLAGDVEQFF. CDR3 sequence (DNA): TGTGCCAGCACCTTACTAGCGGGGGATGTTGAGCAGTTCTTC.

The chain joins TRBV9 to TRBJ1-3; tentative D call: TRBD1 (5 bases). Germline V gene data show CDR1 as SGDLS and CDR2 as YYNGEE. This CDR3 comprises 17 residues. V was shortened by 0 bases and J by 0 bases, with 13 bases between the two germline ends. The CDR3 bases are TGTGCCAGCAGCGTAGAGGTAGGGGCGAGCTCTGGAAACACCATATATTTT. This codes for CASSVEVGASSGNTIYF.

The chain couples TRBV7-3 to TRBJ2-1; D perhaps matches TRBD2 (6 bases). V lost 5 bases and J lost 6, with 11 bases in between. CDR1 SGHTA and CDR2 FQGTGA come from the germline V gene. This CDR3 region has 13 residues. CDR3 DNA: TGTGCCAGCAGCCCCCCCGGGGGCAATGAGCAGTTCTTC. Its protein is CASSPPGGNEQFF.

The V call is TRBV11-3, the J call TRBJ1-3; D not resolved. V dropped 1 base and J dropped 0 bases, with 4 bases sitting between them. Germline V lookup: CDR1 SGHNT, CDR2 YENEEA. The CDR3 length is 14 residues. The chain's CDR3 is CASSLGGSGNTIYF. The CDR3 DNA reads as TGTGCCAGCAGCTTAGGCGGCTCTGGAAACACCATATATTTT. Combining the CDR3 with reference TRBV11-3 and TRBJ1-3 gives the whole variable domain EAGVVQSPRYKIIEKKQPVAFWCNPISGHNTLYWYLQNLGQGPELLIRYENEEAVDDSQLPKDRFSAERLKGVDSTLKIQPAELGDSAVYLCASSLGGSGNTIYFGEGSWLTVV.

The chain has TRBV7-9 and TRBJ1-1; weak D call: TRBD1 (6 bases). The CDR3 extends over 18 amino acids. V was shortened by 5 bases and J by 4 bases, with 26 bases between the two germline ends. Germline-derived CDR1 and CDR2 are SEHNR and FQNEAQ (reference sequence). CDR3 protein: CASSPPDGEGGARTEAFF. As DNA, the CDR3 is TGTGCCAGCAGCCCCCCGGACGGTGAGGGGGGGGCGCGCACTGAAGCTTTCTTT.

The chain couples TRBV9 to TRBJ1-3; 9 bases align to TRBD1. This CDR3 comprises 15 residues. In germline, CDR1 is SGDLS, CDR2 YYNGEE. V shed 3 bases, J shed 2 bases, and the junction held 3 bases outside the gene matches. The CDR3 DNA sequence: TGTGCCAGCAGCGGGGGACAGGGAACTGGAAACACCATATATTTT. This gives the protein CASSGGQGTGNTIYF.

The chain links TRBV6-5 to TRBJ2-1; D possibly corresponds to TRBD1 (6 bases). V lost 5 bases and J lost 6, with 11 bases in between. Germline values: CDR1 MNHEY, CDR2 SVGAGI. This CDR3 has 13 residues. The CDR3 protein is CASSHLGGNEQFF. Written as DNA, the CDR3 is TGTGCCAGCAGTCACCTAGGGGGCAATGAGCAGTTCTTC.

The chain is built from TRBV9 and TRBJ1-1; unclear D gene. Germline V gene lookup returns CDR1 SGDLS and CDR2 YYNGEE. This CDR3 is 11 amino acids long. The ends were cut back, 3 bases at V and 6 bases at J, with 6 bases in the middle. The CDR3 coding sequence is TGTGCCAGCAGCGCCCAGGCTGAAGCTTTCTTT. Translation: CASSAQAEAFF.

This rearrangement joins TRBV14 to TRBJ2-1; D not certain. Trimming shortened V by 0 bases and J by 3 bases, and 6 bases separated the two germline ends. The germline V gene has CDR1 SGHDN and CDR2 FVKESK. This CDR3 contains 14 residues. The DNA for the CDR3 is TGTGCCAGCAGCCAAGACGACAACTACAATGAGCAGTTCTTC. This sequence encodes CASSQDDNYNEQFF.

Points on this clone: Germline and junction disagree at one end, which may indicate a read error. The V gene is TRBV5-1, the J gene TRBJ1-2; D perhaps matches TRBD1 (6 bases). Germline CDR1 and CDR2: SGHRS and YFSETQ. This CDR3 region has 15 residues. The CDR3 DNA follows: TGCGCCAGTAGCTCCGTCTCGACAGGAGGCTATGGCTACACCTTC. Protein sequence: CASSSVSTGGYGYTF.

This chain uses TRBV7-9 with TRBJ2-7; tentatively, D is TRBD1 (5 bases). CDR3 length: 18 residues. From germline, CDR1 is SEHNR and CDR2 FQNEAQ (reference sequence). V was trimmed by 1 base and J by 4 bases, leaving 23 bases between them. The CDR3 sequence is CASSLGLYQGGAGYEQYF. The CDR3 DNA sequence: TGTGCCAGCAGCTTAGGTTTGTATCAGGGCGGCGCCGGTTACGAGCAGTACTTC.

V is TRBV25-1 and J is TRBJ2-7; the D gene is possibly TRBD1 (6 bases). The CDR3 loop spans 13 amino acids. Germline V gene data show CDR1 as MGHDK and CDR2 as SYGVNS. The V and J ends lost 1 base and 7 bases respectively, with 11 bases between them. DNA of the CDR3: TGTGCCAGCAGTGAATCGTACAGGGAGGAGCAGTACTTC. Protein sequence: CASSESYREEQYF.

The chain links TRBV5-1 to TRBJ2-2, with 7 bases lining up with TRBD1. Per germline, CDR1 SGHRS and CDR2 YFSETQ. The length of the CDR3 is 18 residues. The V gene end was trimmed by 0 bases and the J gene end by 8 bases; junction bases not matched to a gene: 16. The CDR3 DNA reads TGCGCCAGCAGCTTGGAGCTGTTGGCTTACAGGGGAACTGGGGAGCTGTTTTTT. It translates to CASSLELLAYRGTGELFF.

This chain uses TRBV7-6 with TRBJ2-1; 11 positions match TRBD2. In germline, CDR1 is SGHVS, CDR2 FNYEAQ. This CDR3 comprises 17 residues. After removal of 5 bases from V and 0 bases from J, the junction contained 6 bases not matched to a gene. For the CDR3, the DNA is TGTGCCAGCAGCATCCATAGCGGGGGGGCCTCCTACAATGAGCAGTTCTTC. Its translation: CASSIHSGGASYNEQFF.

The chain recombines TRBV9 with TRBJ2-3, with TRBD2 identical over 15 bases. This CDR3 is built from 17 residues. The ends lost 2 bases at V and 4 bases at J; junction bases unmatched: 5. Per germline, CDR1 SGDLS and CDR2 YYNGEE. This CDR3 reads CASSVSRTSGGADTQYF. The DNA for the CDR3 is TGTGCCAGCAGCGTTTCTAGGACTAGCGGGGGGGCAGATACGCAGTATTTT.

This clone was seen once. The V call is TRBV5-4, the J call TRBJ1-2, with D possibly being TRBD1 (6 bases). Between the trimmed V and J ends, which lost 4 bases and 8 bases, there was a span of 15 bases. The length of the CDR3 is 13 residues. CDR1 is SGHNT, CDR2 YYREEE, per germline (reference sequence). The CDR3 protein is CASSVNRAMGYTF. The CDR3 DNA follows: TGTGCCAGCAGCGTAAACAGGGCTATGGGCTACACCTTC. The full variable domain, with the rest looked up from reference TRBV5-4 and TRBJ1-2, is ETGVTQSPTHLIKTRGQQVTLRCSSQSGHNTVSWYQQALGQGPQFIFQYYREEENGRGNFPPRFSGLQFPNYSSELNVNALELDDSALYLCASSVNRAMGYTFGSGTRLTVV.

V gene TRBV9 combines with J gene TRBJ2-3, with D possibly matching TRBD2 (5 bases). Trimming removed 1 base from V and 4 bases from J, with 7 bases in between. The germline V gene encodes CDR1 SGDLS and CDR2 YYNGEE. CDR3 size: 13 residues. The CDR3 sequence is CASSVIGADTQYF. In DNA, the CDR3 is TGTGCCAGCAGCGTAATCGGGGCAGATACGCAGTATTTT.